Listed below are T cell receptor beta chains from one sample, sequenced in a study of blood T cell repertoires in COVID-19. Only in-frame clones appear in the TCRdb table, and some are missing; sequencing was by immunoSEQ multiplex PCR. The table has about 170,000 clones, 70% to 90% seen once. Material for sequencing was peripheral blood. All receptors come from a woman of 80 years or more with COVID-19, enrolled during active disease. Each CDR3 is given with its conserved first and last residue. Fields, in order: V gene, D gene, clone size, J gene, CDR3 DNA, CDR3 protein. The D gene is left open where the match is weak. A clone size is listed for some rows: how often the clone was seen (once, few, many), or a class if it is expanded.

TRBV28,-,-,TRBJ2-5,TGTGCCAGCAGCCTCCCGGGTTCGGAGACCCAGTACTTC,CASSLPGSETQYF
TRBV19,TRBD2,-,TRBJ2-5,TGTGCCAGTACGATTAGCGGGGCAAGGGGGGAGACCCAGTACTTC,CASTISGARGETQYF
TRBV7-2,TRBD1,-,TRBJ1-2,TGTGCCAGCAGCTTCAACCTACAGGGGGCGGGTGTCGGCTACACCTTC,CASSFNLQGAGVGYTF
TRBV20-1,-,-,TRBJ1-1,TGCAGTGCTACAGGGGTCACTGAAGCTTTCTTT,CSATGVTEAFF
TRBV11-2,TRBD2,-,TRBJ2-7,TGTGCCAGCAGGCGTACTAGCGCCAACGAGCAGTACTTC,CASRRTSANEQYF
TRBV15,TRBD2,-,TRBJ2-7,TGTGCCACCAGCAGAGATGGGCTAGCGGGTGAGGGGGGGCAGTACTTC,CATSRDGLAGEGGQYF
TRBV7-6,TRBD2,-,TRBJ2-1,TGTGCCAGCACCGCCTCTAGCGGGGCCTACAATGAGCAGTTCTTC,CASTASSGAYNEQFF
TRBV19,TRBD1,-,TRBJ1-5,TGTGCCTCGAACCCCGGGACAGGGAGGCGCAATCAGCCCCAGCATTTT,CASNPGTGRRNQPQHF
TRBV10-3,TRBD1,-,TRBJ2-7,TGTGCCATCAGTGATTACAGGGGTGCCGAGCAGTACTTC,CAISDYRGAEQYF
TRBV5-1,-,-,TRBJ2-5,TGCGCCAGCAGCTTGGTCCCCAGCAGGGAAGGGACCCAGTACTTC,CASSLVPSREGTQYF
TRBV7-2,-,-,TRBJ2-4,TGTGCCAGCAGCCCGGGGGTTGGGGGGATAGCCAAAAACATTCAGTACTTC,CASSPGVGGIAKNIQYF
TRBV19,TRBD2,-,TRBJ2-5,TGTGCCAGTAGAGCTAGCGGGGGGTTCCAAGAGACCCAGTACTTC,CASRASGGFQETQYF
TRBV29-1,-,-,TRBJ1-2,TGCAGCGTAGCCGGGGGGGACCGACTCACCTATGGCTACACCTTC,CSVAGGDRLTYGYTF
TRBV29-1,-,once,TRBJ2-1,TGCGTAACAGGGTCTCTCAGCTCCTACAATGAGCAGTTCTTC,CVTGSLSSYNEQFF
TRBV7-3,-,-,TRBJ1-3,TGTGCCAGCCCCATCCGGGATCGAACAATTGGAATATCGGGCGGAAACACCATATATTTT,CASPIRDRTIGISGGNTIYF
TRBV7-9,-,-,TRBJ2-7,TGTGCCAGCAGCTTAGAGGATAGGGGATACGAGCAGTACTTC,CASSLEDRGYEQYF
TRBV5-4,TRBD1,-,TRBJ2-7,TGTGCCAGCAGCACCGGGACAGGGGGCTACGAGCAGTACTTC,CASSTGTGGYEQYF
TRBV7-6,TRBD1,-,TRBJ1-5,TGTGCCAGCAGCTTGAGCGACCTCGACAGGGTGTATAGCAATCAGCCCCAGCATTTT,CASSLSDLDRVYSNQPQHF
TRBV9,TRBD1,-,TRBJ1-2,TGTGCCAGCAGCGGGGACAGGAGCTATGGCTACACCTTC,CASSGDRSYGYTF
TRBV1,-,-,TRBJ2-7,TGCACCAGCAGCCCTACTTGCGGGGGGGCCTACGAGCAGTACTTC,CTSSPTCGGAYEQYF
TRBV2,TRBD1,-,TRBJ2-5,TGTGCCAGTAGTACAGGGGGAGACTGGGAGACCCAGTACTTC,CASSTGGDWETQYF
TRBV5-1,-,-,TRBJ1-5,TGCGCCAGCAGCTTGGGCACGGGGTGGGGGGAGCCCCAGCATTTT,CASSLGTGWGEPQHF
TRBV2,-,few,TRBJ2-1,TGTGCCAGCAGGTTAGGGGGCTCCTACAATGAGCAGTTCTTC,CASRLGGSYNEQFF
TRBV5-1,TRBD1,-,TRBJ2-5,TGCGCCAGCAGCTTTTACAGGGGCCTGGGCCAAGAGACCCAGTACTTC,CASSFYRGLGQETQYF